Described below is a single TCR gamma chain sequence and its context. This clone is characterized as hyperexpanded (1% or more). This clone's antigen is unknown. Nothing much larger sits one base from this clone, and base qualities are not available. The same CDR3 is also encoded by other DNA sequences in this sample. The data derive from a study of human gamma delta and Vdelta1 T cells (dated by TCRdb to the late 2010s). A note on the overall study: In this study, the researchers looked at Delta One T cells, which are Vd1+ gamma-delta T cells, to see how well they work as cytotoxic effectors against acute myeloid leukemia.

The CDR3 starts with the cysteine, ends with the phenylalanine, and has 10 residues. Only CDR3 DNA is held: 30 bases, read in frame from base 1. V has 0 bases trimmed and J has 13 bases trimmed; junction bases matching no gene number 3. CDR1 and CDR2 are read off the germline V gene (reference sequence) as GITISATS and ISYDGTV. The library came from PCR. Reads for this sample came from an Illumina MiSeq. TCRdb recomputed clones from the public reads with CATT; identical DNA rows were then combined. The sample table holds about 2,900 gamma-chain clones, of which 5.2% were seen once. Of the sample, about 12% falls within the top ten clones.

The chain employs TRGV9 and TRGJ1 or TRGJ2. The receptor was derived from a human donor in good health. Sequenced: naive CD27+ Vdelta1 gamma-delta T cells from blood. Read as DNA, the sequence is TGTGCCTTGTGGGAGGTGCGAAAACTCTTT. This codes for CALWEVRKLF.